The rows below give T cell receptor beta chains drawn from one sample of a study of blood T cell repertoires in COVID-19. The table came from immunoSEQ multiplex PCR; TCRdb's copy has only in-frame clones and leaves some out. Among a few hundred thousand clones listed, approximately 81% were seen once. Sequenced: PBMCs or T cells enriched from blood (not recorded which). Every receptor here comes from a man in his forties who had recovered from COVID-19. Each CDR3 is given with its conserved first and last residue. A D gene is named only where the DNA matches it firmly. A row's size may be missing; if present it is once, few, many or a size class.

j_call clone_size v_call d_call cdr3_aa cdr3_nt
TRBJ1-1 once TRBV18 - CASSPNRGTPVNTEAFF TGTGCCAGCTCACCAAACCGGGGTACACCAGTGAACACTGAAGCTTTCTTT
TRBJ2-2 - TRBV9 - CASSVVGGTYTGELFF TGTGCCAGCAGCGTAGTTGGCGGGACGTACACCGGGGAGCTGTTTTTT
TRBJ1-1 - TRBV20-1 TRBD1 CSASRWTGDTEAFF TGCAGTGCTAGTAGGTGGACAGGGGACACTGAAGCTTTCTTT
TRBJ1-5 - TRBV11-2 - CASSRSRGIRAQPQHF TGTGCCAGCAGCCGGTCGAGGGGGATCAGGGCTCAGCCCCAGCATTTT
TRBJ1-2 - TRBV9 - CASSAGGRSKGYGYTF TGTGCCAGCAGCGCAGGAGGACGGAGTAAAGGCTATGGCTACACCTTC
TRBJ2-1 once TRBV3-1/TRBV3-2 - CASSQAVGVNEQFF TGTGCCAGCAGCCAAGCGGTAGGAGTGAATGAGCAGTTCTTC
TRBJ1-6 once TRBV6-1 - CASSEEDSAYYNSPLHF TGTGCCAGCAGTGAGGAGGACAGCGCTTACTATAATTCACCCCTCCACTTT
TRBJ2-5 - TRBV5-4 - CASSAWGFGVQETQYF TGTGCCAGCAGCGCGTGGGGCTTTGGAGTCCAAGAGACCCAGTACTTC
TRBJ1-4 - TRBV6-2/TRBV6-3 - CASSLNEKLFF TGTGCCAGCAGTCTCAATGAAAAACTGTTTTTT
TRBJ2-2 few TRBV12-5 - CASALEYTGELFF TGTGCTAGTGCCCTTGAGTACACCGGGGAGCTGTTTTTT
TRBJ2-3 - TRBV3-1/TRBV3-2 - CASSQALEGRSSTDTQYF TGTGCCAGCAGCCAAGCTTTGGAGGGGCGATCTAGCACAGATACGCAGTATTTT
TRBJ2-1 - TRBV5-1 TRBD2 CASSFGTSGTYNEQFF TGCGCCAGCAGCTTCGGGACTAGCGGGACCTACAATGAGCAGTTCTTC
TRBJ2-3 - TRBV14 TRBD2 CASSQVVGLAGVFSDTQYF TGTGCCAGCAGCCAAGTAGTAGGACTAGCGGGAGTATTTTCAGATACGCAGTATTTT
TRBJ1-1 - TRBV29-1 - CSGRSGNTEAFF TGCAGCGGCAGAAGCGGGAACACTGAAGCTTTCTTT
TRBJ2-7 - TRBV4-1 TRBD2 CASSQVLAGLYEQYF TGCGCCAGCAGCCAAGTTTTAGCGGGACTCTACGAGCAGTACTTC
TRBJ2-7 - TRBV7-9 TRBD1 CASSPGQGSIAYEQYF TGTGCCAGCAGCCCGGGACAGGGCAGTATCGCCTACGAGCAGTACTTC
TRBJ1-5 few TRBV19 - CASSILAGFNQPQHF TGTGCCAGTAGCATTCTGGCAGGGTTTAATCAGCCCCAGCATTTT
TRBJ2-1 - TRBV4-3 TRBD2 CASSQDKRERDEQFF TGCGCCAGCAGCCAAGATAAGCGGGAGAGGGATGAGCAGTTCTTC
TRBJ1-5 - TRBV5-1 - CASSLEAGDQPQHF TGCGCCAGCAGCTTAGAAGCGGGTGATCAGCCCCAGCATTTT
TRBJ1-1 - TRBV5-1 TRBD1 CASSWKGQTMNTEAFF TGCGCCAGCAGCTGGAAGGGACAGACTATGAACACTGAAGCTTTCTTT
TRBJ1-5 - TRBV28 - CASSLGQPNQPQHF TGTGCCAGCAGTTTGGGCCAGCCTAATCAGCCCCAGCATTTT
TRBJ2-1 - TRBV27 TRBD1 CASSQDRGPYNEQFF TGTGCCAGCAGTCAAGACAGGGGACCTTACAATGAGCAGTTCTTC
TRBJ2-2 - TRBV5-1 - CASSLGGTGELFF TGCGCCAGCAGCTTGGGAGGGACCGGGGAGCTGTTTTTT
TRBJ1-1 - TRBV3-1/TRBV3-2 - CASSRGDHMNTEAFF TGTGCCAGCAGCCGCGGAGACCATATGAACACTGAAGCTTTCTTT
TRBJ2-7 - TRBV28 - CASSLQGSSYEQYF TGTGCCAGCAGTTTGCAGGGCAGCTCCTACGAGCAGTACTTC
TRBJ2-5 - TRBV19 - CATQGGFQETQYF TGTGCCACCCAAGGGGGTTTCCAAGAGACCCAGTACTTC
TRBJ1-6 - TRBV7-9 TRBD1 CASSSSGRQGNYNSPLHF TGTGCCAGCAGCTCAAGTGGACGACAGGGGAACTATAATTCACCCCTCCACTTT